A single sample gave rise to the 17 T cell receptor beta chains below, sequenced in a study of spatial heterogeneity in lung cancer. TCRdb called the 5' RACE reads again in MiXCR, with one record for every CDR3 protein. The profile shows over 9,500 distinct CDR3 sequences, under 4.5% of them singletons. Sample time point: sample taken at primary tumor resection. Whole RNA was taken from tumor, nontumor lung or frozen PBMC; it was then sequenced unsorted. The sample consisted of PBMCs, taken at surgery. The source of these receptors is a female donor with early-stage non-small cell lung cancer.

This clonotype was detected many times. A library made for alpha chains picked up this beta chain off target, so its size means little. V and J are TRBV19 and TRBJ2-3; TRBD1 or TRBD2 may be the D gene (6 bases each). V was pared by 6 bases and J by 3 bases, with 16 bases between. The CDR3 spans 15 residues. CDR1 and CDR2 from the germline V gene are LNHDA and SQIVND (reference sequence). CDR3 DNA: TGTGCCAGTAGAGACTCGGGGGCGATAACAGATACGCAGTATTTT. Its protein product is CASRDSGAITDTQYF.

Many counts were recorded for this clonotype. This beta chain is off target for a library built for alpha chains, so its abundance means little. The gene calls are TRBV7-2 and TRBJ1-2; 8 bases line up with TRBD1. The CDR3 is made up of 14 amino acids. V trimming: 2 bases; J trimming: 10 bases; junction bases outside the gene matches: 9. CDR1 and CDR2 from the germline V gene are SGHTA and FQGNSA. The CDR3 sequence: CASSLSSGGADYTF. Here the CDR3 DNA reads TGTGCCAGCAGCTTAAGTTCAGGGGGCGCGGACTACACCTTC. Filled out from reference TRBV7-2 and TRBJ1-2, the complete variable domain reads GAGVSQSPSNKVTEKGKDVELRCDPISGHTALYWYRQSLGQGLEFLIYFQGNSAPDKSGLPSDRFSAERTGGSVSTLTIQRTQQEDSAVYLCASSLSSGGADYTFGSGTRLTVV.

This clonotype ranks as medium-sized (0.01 to 0.1%). In a library made to pick up alpha chains, this beta chain is a stray read with a size that means little. The CDR3 loop reads CASSSGWGNDYGYTF. The CDR3 nucleotides read TGTGCCAGCAGCTCTGGCTGGGGGAACGACTATGGCTACACCTTC. The V gene is TRBV7-9, the J gene TRBJ1-2; D is perhaps TRBD1 (5 bases). There are 15 residues in the CDR3. Per the germline V gene, CDR1 is SEHNR and CDR2 is FQNEAQ (reference sequence). V lost 4 bases to trimming and J lost 3 bases, with 15 bases between them.

This clonotype was seen at least ten times. This beta chain is an off-target read within a library intended for alpha chains, so its frequency means little. The CDR3 reads CASSESGELFF. CDR3 DNA: TGTGCCAGCAGTGAATCCGGGGAGCTGTTTTTT. The J gene is TRBJ2-2, the V gene TRBV25-1; D is unresolved. V dropped 1 base and J dropped 6 bases, with 0 bases sitting between them. This CDR3 comprises 11 residues. Germline V gene data show CDR1 as MGHDK and CDR2 as SYGVNS. Based on the CDR3 plus reference TRBV25-1 and TRBJ2-2, the full variable domain is EADIYQTPRYLVIGTGKKITLECSQTMGHDKMYWYQQDPGMELHLIHYSYGVNSTEKGDLSSESTVSRIRTEHFPLTLESARPSHTSQYLCASSESGELFFGEGSRLTVL.

At least ten counts were recorded for this clonotype. Because this beta chain is a stray read in a library intended to capture alpha chains, its abundance should not be given much weight. The V gene is TRBV2, the J gene TRBJ2-5, with a possible D match to TRBD2 (5 bases). In germline, CDR1 is SNHLY, CDR2 FYNNEI. The CDR3 runs to 13 residues. The germline V and J ends were trimmed by 1 base and 2 bases, with 5 bases remaining between them. CDR3: CASSEGRQETQYF. DNA for the CDR3: TGTGCCAGCAGTGAAGGGAGGCAAGAGACCCAGTACTTC.

In its sample, this clonotype was seen many times. The size of this beta chain means little, since it is a stray read in a library made for alpha chains. The rearrangement joins TRBV4-2 to TRBJ2-3; TRBD1 matches 8 bases. The CDR3 totals 16 residues. From germline, CDR1 is LGHNA and CDR2 YNFKEQ. The trim removed 5 bases at V and 9 bases at J, leaving 16 bases unmatched. CDR3 in DNA: TGTGCCAGCAGCTCGACGACAGGGGCGATGGGTTACACGCAGTATTTT. It encodes CASSSTTGAMGYTQYF.

This clonotype is medium-sized in the sample. Since it is a stray read in a library aimed at alpha chains, this beta chain has a size that is not meaningful. This chain links TRBV28 with TRBJ2-7, with D uncertain. Germline values: CDR1 MDHEN, CDR2 SYDVKM. Trimming took off 5 bases at V and 6 bases at J, with 8 bases between the two ends. The CDR3 loop spans 11 amino acids. CDR3 sequence (DNA): TGTGCCAGCAGTCGCTCGGGCGAGCAGTACTTC. Its translation is CASSRSGEQYF.

This clonotype was recorded at least ten times. This beta chain appears as a stray read in a library generated for alpha chains; its size is not informative. The V gene is TRBV20-1, the J gene TRBJ2-1; TRBD2 agrees at 9 bases. The germline gives CDR1 DFQATT, CDR2 SNEGSKA (reference sequence). This CDR3 has 15 amino acids. V gave up 1 base and J gave up 3 bases; unmatched junction bases: 4. CDR3 residues: CSARGGRALYNEQFF. DNA for the CDR3: TGCAGTGCTAGAGGCGGGAGGGCCCTCTACAATGAGCAGTTCTTC.

To note about this clonotype: With the library built for alpha chains, this beta chain is off target and its frequency is not meaningful. The V and J genes are TRBV9 and TRBJ2-1; a weak D match, TRBD1 (6 bases). Per germline, CDR1 SGDLS and CDR2 YYNGEE. The CDR3 loop spans 15 amino acids. V lost 0 bases and J 0 bases, leaving 7 bases between the germline ends. The CDR3 DNA follows: TGTGCCAGCAGCGTAGGAGGGGGCTCCTACAATGAGCAGTTCTTC. Its protein product is CASSVGGGSYNEQFF.

This clonotype has a handful of counts. Because this beta chain is a stray read in a library intended to capture alpha chains, its abundance should not be given much weight. The gene calls are TRBV5-1 and TRBJ2-1, with D possibly being TRBD2 (5 bases). CDR1 is SGHRS and CDR2 is YFSETQ in the germline V gene. This CDR3 comprises 15 residues. The V and J ends lost 4 bases and 4 bases respectively, with 15 bases between them. The CDR3 reads CASSPDLAPYNEQFF. The CDR3 DNA reads TGCGCCAGCAGCCCGGACCTAGCCCCTTACAATGAGCAGTTCTTC.

The table lists this clonotype with many counts. Being off target in a library aimed at alpha chains, this beta chain has a size of little meaning. The rearrangement uses TRBV29-1 and TRBJ2-7; the match to TRBD1 covers 9 bases. Germline assignment: CDR1 SQVTM and CDR2 ANQGSEA. J was trimmed by 4 bases and V by 4 bases; bases with no gene match: 5. There are 13 residues in the CDR3. CDR3 sequence: CSVATGGEYEQYF. The CDR3 region has the DNA TGCAGCGTTGCGACAGGGGGGGAGTACGAGCAGTACTTC.

This clonotype has ten or more counts. This beta chain slipped into a library made for alpha chains as a stray read, so its size is not meaningful. The V gene is TRBV6-5, the J gene TRBJ2-1; TRBD2 might be the D (6 bases). Looked up from germline, CDR1 is MNHEY and CDR2 is SVGAGI. CDR3 length equals 13 residues. Deletions cut 0 bases from V and 6 bases from J, with 6 bases between. The CDR3 coding sequence is TGTGCCAGCAGTTACTCGCGGGGCAATGAGCAGTTCTTC. As protein: CASSYSRGNEQFF.

This clonotype was seen at least ten times. The library was built for alpha chains, so this beta chain is an off-target read and its size means little. The chain couples TRBV19 to TRBJ2-3; D not certain. This CDR3 spans 16 amino acids. Germline V gives CDR1 LNHDA, CDR2 SQIVND (reference sequence). Trimming removed 4 bases from V and 0 bases from J, with 14 bases in between. This CDR3 is CASSKPPGVSTDTQYF. In nucleotides, the CDR3 is TGTGCCAGTAGTAAACCCCCGGGTGTGAGCACAGATACGCAGTATTTT.

This clonotype appeared many times. This beta chain is a stray sequence in a library constructed for alpha chains; its clone size is not meaningful. The chain links TRBV4-2 to TRBJ2-5; 7 nucleotides line up with TRBD2. CDR1 is LGHNA, CDR2 YNFKEQ, per germline. This CDR3 is 16 amino acids long. J was trimmed by 4 bases and V by 0 bases; bases with no gene match: 8. The CDR3 loop is CASSQDSLGGRETQYF. In DNA, the CDR3 is TGTGCCAGCAGCCAAGATTCTCTGGGAGGGCGAGAGACCCAGTACTTC.

In its sample, this clonotype was seen many times. As an off-target read in a library built for alpha chains, this beta chain has a frequency of little significance. The V gene is TRBV7-9, the J gene TRBJ2-7; 10 bases are shared with TRBD1. Germline CDR1 and CDR2: SEHNR and FQNEAQ (reference sequence). V was clipped by 5 bases and J by 3 bases; unmatched bases: 19. The length of the CDR3 is 19 residues. Here the CDR3 reads CASSDLNGQGETYYYEQYF. The CDR3 DNA reads TGTGCCAGCAGCGATCTGAATGGACAGGGGGAAACCTATTACTACGAGCAGTACTTC.

The table lists this clonotype with many counts. This beta chain is an unintended read in a library built for alpha chains; its size means little. CDR3 coding DNA: TGCGCCAGCAGCCAAGCATCCTGGGACCCCAAAAACATTCAGTACTTC. Translating gives CASSQASWDPKNIQYF. The chain links TRBV4-1 to TRBJ2-4; D possibly matches TRBD1 or TRBD2 (5 bases each). CDR3 size: 16 residues. V was shortened by 1 base and J by 2 bases, with 12 bases between the two germline ends. Germline V gene sequence: CDR1 MGHRA, CDR2 YSYEKL.

This clonotype occurred many times. Within a library made for alpha chains, this beta chain is off target, and its count is uninformative. The chain couples TRBV20-1 to TRBJ1-5, with a possible D match to TRBD1 (5 bases). V gave up 3 bases and J gave up 4 bases, with 13 bases separating them. Germline CDR1 DFQATT, CDR2 SNEGSKA (reference sequence). CDR3 length: 14 amino acids. CDR3: CSARGPGRNQPQHF. The CDR3 nucleotides read TGCAGTGCTAGGGGACCAGGGCGGAATCAGCCCCAGCATTTT.